The 18 T cell receptor beta chains below all came from one sample that was sequenced in a study of regulatory T cells in long-lasting Graves disease. TCR beta libraries were built with iRepertoire HTBI primers and Arm-PCR of CDR3 regions. TCRdb reanalysed the multiplex PCR reads using MiXCR and keeps one entry per CDR3 protein. Of around 320,000 distinct CDR3 sequences detected, around 17% appear once; the ten largest clones hold 30%. Time point given: newly diagnosed GD, antithyroid drugs for less than 3 months. Scientists built the TCR library using RNA that was extracted from PBMCs. These data also formed part of another study, on T cells in Graves' hyperthyroidism and ophthalmopathy.

The sequenced sample was peripheral blood mononuclear cells (PBMCs), obtained at new diagnosis, from a patient treated with antithyroid drugs. These receptors were obtained from a man aged 35 to 55 with Graves disease.

The genes are TRBV6-1 and TRBJ1-3; D might be TRBD1 (5 bases). The V gene's germline CDR1 is MNHNS and CDR2 SASEGT. The CDR3 runs to 14 residues. With 2 bases removed from V and 2 bases from J, the gap between germline ends came to 7 bases. This CDR3 reads CASSEPTAGNTIYF. The CDR3 DNA reads as TGTGCCAGCAGTGAACCGACAGCTGGAAACACCATATATTTT.

This clonotype was counted ten times or more. This chain links TRBV25-1 with TRBJ2-3, with a weak D call TRBD1 (6 bases). Germline V gene data show CDR1 as MGHDK and CDR2 as SYGVNS. Trimming took 2 bases from V and 1 from J, leaving 7 bases between them. The CDR3 runs 14 residues. The CDR3, as DNA: TGTGCCAGCAGTGAACGACAGGGCACAGATACGCAGTATTTT. Translating it yields CASSERQGTDTQYF.

This clonotype has a count of ten or more. This chain uses TRBV5-1 with TRBJ2-7; a weak D match, TRBD1 (5 bases). The CDR3 sequence is 15 residues long. Germline V gives CDR1 SGHRS, CDR2 YFSETQ. The V gene lost 4 bases and the J gene lost 3 bases, with 17 bases spanning the gap. The CDR3 sequence: CASSLGRAQGYEQYF. DNA for the CDR3: TGCGCCAGCAGCCTCGGCAGGGCCCAGGGCTACGAGCAGTACTTC.

This clonotype was detected a few times. The CDR3 is CASSPGQGFYGYTF. In DNA form, the CDR3 reads TGTGCCAGCAGTCCGGGACAGGGGTTCTATGGCTACACCTTC. V is TRBV6-1 and J is TRBJ1-2, with 10 bases identical to TRBD1. Germline loops: CDR1 MNHNS, CDR2 SASEGT. This CDR3 is built from 14 residues. Germline trimming cut 5 bases from V and 4 bases from J; bases unmatched to any gene: 4.

This clonotype has just a few counts. This chain uses TRBV10-3 with TRBJ1-1; perhaps TRBD1 as D (6 bases). The CDR3 length is 15 residues. In germline, CDR1 is ENHRY, CDR2 SYGVKD. The V end was cut by 5 bases, the J end by 10 bases, with 23 bases between. This CDR3 reads CAISTFTGSEGGAFF. CDR3 coding DNA: TGTGCCATCAGTACCTTTACAGGGTCCGAAGGGGGAGCTTTCTTT.

This clonotype was picked up a small number of times. The chain links TRBV5-1 to TRBJ1-4; D is perhaps TRBD1 (6 bases). The length of the CDR3 is 14 residues. Deletions cut 2 bases from V and 6 bases from J, with 11 bases between. Germline CDR1 and CDR2: SGHRS and YFSETQ. CDR3 region: CASSFTGWDEKLFF. CDR3 nucleotides: TGCGCCAGCAGCTTTACAGGGTGGGATGAAAAACTGTTTTTT.

This clonotype was picked up many times. The gene calls are TRBV27 and TRBJ1-1, with D possibly matching TRBD1 (5 bases). From germline, CDR1 is MNHEY and CDR2 SMNVEV (reference sequence). The V gene lost 4 bases and the J gene lost 3 bases, with 9 bases spanning the gap. The CDR3 loop spans 13 amino acids. CDR3 DNA: TGTGCCAGCAGTTGGCAGGGTGACACTGAAGCTTTCTTT. Translated: CASSWQGDTEAFF.

In this sample, this clonotype turned up many times. V usage is TRBV7-6 and J usage is TRBJ2-5; 9 bases map to TRBD1. This CDR3 is 14 amino acids long. V was clipped by 6 bases and J by 3 bases; unmatched bases: 5. Germline V gene sequence: CDR1 SGHVS, CDR2 FNYEAQ. The CDR3 sequence: CASSSRTGEETQYF. The CDR3 bases are TGTGCCAGCAGTAGCCGGACAGGGGAAGAGACCCAGTACTTC.

This clonotype was recorded many times. V is TRBV5-1 and J is TRBJ2-5; weak D call: TRBD1 (6 bases). The CDR3 runs to 15 residues. Germline V gives CDR1 SGHRS, CDR2 YFSETQ. Trimming shortened V by 4 bases and J by 5 bases, and 18 bases separated the two germline ends. The CDR3 bases are TGCGCCAGCAGCCTGCAGGTGGACAGTTCCGAGACCCAGTACTTC. As protein: CASSLQVDSSETQYF.

This clonotype has ten or more counts. The chain carries TRBV20-1 and TRBJ2-2; 7 positions match TRBD1. Per germline, CDR1 DFQATT and CDR2 SNEGSKA (reference sequence). J was trimmed by 3 bases and V by 1 base; bases with no gene match: 5. The CDR3 is made up of 15 amino acids. The CDR3 DNA sequence: TGCAGTGCTAGAGTAGGGGGCGTCGACACCGGGGAGCTGTTTTTT. Its protein is CSARVGGVDTGELFF.

This clonotype has ten or more counts. At one end, the junction sequence differs from germline, possibly due to a read error. The rearrangement joins TRBV28 to TRBJ1-5; 7 bases align to TRBD1. This CDR3 region has 16 residues. The germline V gene encodes CDR1 MDHEN and CDR2 SYDVKM. The CDR3 sequence is CASSLLRQGSDQPQHF. The CDR3 DNA reads TGTGCCAGCAGTTTATTAAGACAGGGTAGCGATCAGCCCCAGCATTTT.

The genes are TRBV5-1 and TRBJ2-2; D gene uncertain. Germline-derived CDR1 and CDR2 are SGHRS and YFSETQ. CDR3 length: 13 residues. The V end lost 6 bases, the J end lost 4 bases, and 10 bases lay between the germline ends. This CDR3 reads CASNRPGTGELFF. In DNA, the CDR3 is TGCGCCAGCAACCGACCTGGCACCGGGGAGCTGTTTTTT.

This clonotype occurred a few times. J is TRBJ1-2 and V is TRBV5-4, with a possible D match to TRBD1 (5 bases). Trimming left V 1 base short and J 5 bases short, with 9 bases between. This CDR3 is built from 13 residues. Germline CDR1 reads SGHNT; CDR2 reads YYREEE (reference sequence). The CDR3 protein is CASSLTQGYGYTF. The DNA for the CDR3 is TGTGCCAGCAGCTTGACCCAGGGATATGGCTACACCTTC.

This clonotype was observed many times. V is TRBV28 and J is TRBJ2-7; a weak D match, TRBD2 (6 bases). Trimming took off 3 bases at V and 2 bases at J, with 14 bases between the two ends. Germline V gives CDR1 MDHEN, CDR2 SYDVKM. The CDR3 is made up of 15 amino acids. The CDR3 sequence is CASSFPGTPTYEQYF. CDR3 DNA sequence: TGTGCCAGCAGTTTTCCCGGGACTCCCACCTACGAGCAGTACTTC.

The chain joins TRBV11-3 to TRBJ2-5, with 7 bases identical to TRBD1. The CDR3 length is 15 residues. V trimming: 5 bases; J trimming: 5 bases; junction bases outside the gene matches: 11. Germline CDR1 and CDR2: SGHNT and YENEEA. The chain's CDR3 is CASSLDRVEGETQYF. DNA of the CDR3: TGTGCCAGCAGCCTTGACAGGGTAGAAGGGGAGACCCAGTACTTC.

Concerning this clonotype itself: This may be a read error: a much more frequent sequence differs by one nucleotide. The chain combines TRBV18 with TRBJ2-7; D is unresolved. The V and J ends lost 8 bases and 5 bases respectively, with 16 bases between them. Germline V lookup: CDR1 KGHSH, CDR2 LQKENI. The CDR3 is made up of 13 amino acids. CDR3 sequence reads: CASPRGVLDEQYF. The CDR3 DNA is TGTGCCAGCCCACGAGGTGTTCTTGACGAGCAGTACTTC.

Many counts were recorded for this clonotype. V usage is TRBV28 and J usage is TRBJ1-5, with D possibly being TRBD1 (5 bases). V was cut by 4 bases and J by 0 bases, with 19 bases left in between. This CDR3 region has 18 residues. The germline gives CDR1 MDHEN, CDR2 SYDVKM. DNA for the CDR3: TGTGCCAGCAGTTATTGGGGATTTGGCAGGGATAGCAATCAGCCCCAGCATTTT. Translating gives CASSYWGFGRDSNQPQHF.

This clonotype was counted ten times or more. The chain couples TRBV6-1 to TRBJ1-1, with no clear D. Germline V gene data show CDR1 as MNHNS and CDR2 as SASEGT. Trimming left V 6 bases short and J 0 bases short, with 8 bases between. The CDR3 has 13 amino acids. The CDR3 DNA follows: TGTGCCAGCAGGCTGACGATGAACACTGAAGCTTTCTTT. This codes for CASRLTMNTEAFF.